This TCR beta chain came from a study of blood T cell repertoires in COVID-19. About the research overall: The samples span acute and convalescent COVID-19 from the United States, Italy and Spain. PBMCs, B-cell-depleted T cells, or T cells were the source of the cDNA or gDNA that made up the material.

Study processing details: Reference gene primer amplification yielded estimated nucleated cell counts. Measured with immunoSEQ multiplex PCR; TCRdb has only the in-frame clones, and not every one. V, J and clone size reflect that table, while D and trimming were determined from the DNA. The data show roughly 300,000 clones, with over 75% seen just once and around 6.8% held by the top ten. The Seattle patients, enrolled during active infection, were followed longitudinally. The V gene's germline CDR1 is MNHEY and CDR2 SMNVEV (reference sequence). There are 15 residues in the CDR3. V shed 6 bases and J shed 4 bases, with 18 bases lying between them.

The chain carries TRBV27 and TRBJ1-1; the D is unclear. Material for sequencing was peripheral blood. The sequence was obtained from a woman in her twenties or thirties with COVID-19, enrolled during active disease. As DNA, the CDR3 is TGTGCCAGCAGACCCGACCCGGGAAGAGGCACTGAAGCTTTCTTT. Its protein product is CASRPDPGRGTEAFF.